This is a list of T cell receptor beta chains from one sample in a study of T-cell reconstitution after alpha-beta-depleted transplantation in children. Using its own MiXCR run on the PCR reads, TCRdb lists one record per CDR3 protein. This sample carries 900,000 or so distinct CDR3 sequences, 15% to 20% of them seen once, and the ten largest clones take approximately 5%. This specimen was PBMCs, mostly from graft donor cells, taken 360 days after TCRalphabeta/CD19-depleted stem cell transplant. These receptors were collected from a male patient between 10 and 17 years old who had a stem cell transplant for acute lymphoblastic leukemia, so the T cells may come from the graft donor. Both conserved end residues are part of each CDR3. D genes are given only for firm matches. The size field is filled for only some rows; it gives once, few, many or a size class.

J gene,clone size,CDR3 length,D gene,V gene,CDR3 protein,CDR3 DNA
TRBJ1-1,few,15,.,TRBV9,CASSVEVGRNTEAFF,TGTGCCAGCAGCGTAGAGGTGGGGAGGAACACTGAAGCTTTCTTT
TRBJ1-4,few,12,.,TRBV10-3,CAISALDAKLFF,TGTGCCATCTCGGCTTTGGATGCAAAACTGTTTTTT
TRBJ1-1,.,13,.,TRBV7-9,CASILTGNTEAFF,TGTGCCAGCATCTTGACGGGGAACACTGAAGCTTTCTTT
TRBJ2-7,.,11,.,TRBV25-1,CASSGTLEQYF,TGTGCCAGCAGTGGGACTTTGGAGCAGTACTTC
TRBJ2-7,few,12,.,TRBV29-1,CSVDDLTKEQYF,TGCAGCGTTGACGACCTGACCAAAGAGCAGTACTTC
TRBJ2-7,few,14,TRBD1,TRBV12-3/TRBV12-4,CASLSGTGGYEQYF,TGTGCCAGCCTGTCCGGGACAGGGGGTTACGAGCAGTACTTC
TRBJ1-2,.,14,.,TRBV9,CASSVGGGYYGYTF,TGTGCCAGCAGCGTAGGCGGGGGCTACTATGGCTACACCTTC
TRBJ2-3,.,14,.,TRBV6-1,CASGDPPRTDTQYF,TGTGCCAGCGGGGATCCGCCCCGTACAGATACGCAGTATTTT
TRBJ2-3,few,14,TRBD2,TRBV2,CASSEHLAGVPQYF,TGTGCCAGCAGTGAACACCTAGCGGGAGTGCCGCAGTATTTT
TRBJ2-3,many,13,.,TRBV12-3/TRBV12-4,CASSVDSTDTQYF,TGTGCCAGCAGTGTGGACAGCACAGATACGCAGTATTTT
TRBJ2-3,many,14,TRBD1,TRBV5-1,CASSPDRGTDTQYF,TGCGCCAGCAGCCCGGACAGGGGCACAGATACGCAGTATTTT
TRBJ2-7,many,18,TRBD2,TRBV5-1,CASSPRGGLAGVIDEQYF,TGCGCCAGCAGCCCCCGCGGTGGACTAGCGGGAGTTATAGACGAGCAGTACTTC
TRBJ2-7,.,16,TRBD2,TRBV9,CASSVVSSGTIYEQYF,TGTGCCAGCAGCGTAGTTTCTAGCGGGACAATCTACGAGCAGTACTTC
TRBJ2-1,.,13,.,TRBV5-1,CAGRGAGNNEQFF,TGCGCCGGCAGAGGGGCGGGTAACAATGAGCAGTTCTTC
TRBJ2-1,.,19,TRBD2,TRBV12-3/TRBV12-4,CASSFPLAGGPSSYNEQFF,TGTGCCAGCAGTTTCCCACTAGCGGGAGGGCCAAGCTCCTACAATGAGCAGTTCTTC
TRBJ2-1,.,16,TRBD2,TRBV7-3,CASSPMTSGITNEQFF,TGTGCCAGCAGCCCAATGACTAGCGGGATTACCAATGAGCAGTTCTTC
TRBJ2-3,few,16,.,TRBV4-2,CASSQGLSRATDTQYF,TGTGCCAGCAGCCAAGGTCTCTCCAGGGCAACAGATACGCAGTATTTT
TRBJ2-3,.,17,.,TRBV7-9,CASSLAAQRDITDTQYF,TGTGCCAGCAGCTTAGCTGCGCAGCGGGACATCACAGATACGCAGTATTTT
TRBJ2-7,few,13,.,TRBV5-6,CASSLEDNYEQYF,TGTGCCAGCAGCTTGGAGGATAACTACGAGCAGTACTTC
TRBJ2-2,.,15,.,TRBV5-5,CASSLRGGDTGELFF,TGTGCCAGCAGCTTACGGGGTGGGGACACCGGGGAGCTGTTTTTT
TRBJ2-6,.,16,TRBD1,TRBV7-9,CASSLARGSGANVLTF,TGTGCCAGCAGCTTAGCCAGGGGGTCTGGGGCCAACGTCCTGACTTTC
TRBJ2-2,.,16,TRBD2,TRBV5-1,CASAPPAGGNTGELFF,TGCGCCAGCGCTCCCCCAGCGGGAGGTAACACCGGGGAGCTGTTTTTT
TRBJ2-3,.,14,.,TRBV5-1,CASSLERRPDTQYF,TGCGCCAGCAGCTTGGAGCGCAGGCCAGATACGCAGTATTTT
TRBJ2-1,many,17,TRBD2,TRBV4-1,CASSHSGRASPNNEQFF,TGCGCCAGCAGCCACAGCGGGAGGGCGTCCCCGAACAATGAGCAGTTCTTC
TRBJ1-1,few,14,.,TRBV5-1,CASSLEAMITQAFF,TGCGCCAGCAGCTTGGAGGCAATGATCACCCAAGCTTTCTTT
TRBJ1-2,.,13,.,TRBV5-1,CASSTPAKHGYTF,TGCGCCAGCAGCACACCGGCCAAGCATGGCTACACCTTC
TRBJ2-2,.,13,.,TRBV20-1,CSAGPVGTGELFF,TGCAGTGCGGGGCCTGTGGGCACCGGGGAGCTGTTTTTT
TRBJ2-3,few,14,TRBD2,TRBV7-8,CASSLDKLASVGYF,TGTGCCAGCAGCTTAGATAAACTAGCGAGCGTCGGGTATTTT
TRBJ2-1,many,12,.,TRBV19,CASSIGYNEQFF,TGTGCCAGCAGTATAGGCTACAATGAGCAGTTCTTC
TRBJ2-7,.,15,.,TRBV12-3/TRBV12-4,CASSDPGSSPYEQYF,TGTGCCAGCAGTGACCCCGGGAGCAGTCCCTACGAGCAGTACTTC
TRBJ2-3,few,16,.,TRBV15,CATSRAGWPSTDTQYF,TGTGCCACCAGCAGAGCTGGTTGGCCTAGCACAGATACGCAGTATTTT
TRBJ2-1,many,15,TRBD2,TRBV5-1,CASSATSGANNEQFF,TGCGCCAGCAGCGCAACTAGCGGGGCCAACAATGAGCAGTTCTTC
TRBJ2-5,.,15,TRBD2,TRBV3-1,CASSHQLAIQETQYF,TGTGCCAGCAGCCATCAACTAGCGATCCAAGAGACCCAGTACTTC
TRBJ2-1,.,11,.,TRBV20-1,CSARLINEQFF,TGCAGTGCCCGACTAATTAATGAGCAGTTCTTC
TRBJ2-3,many,14,.,TRBV20-1,CSASKFPSTDTQYF,TGCAGTGCTAGCAAGTTTCCTAGCACAGATACGCAGTATTTT
TRBJ1-1,few,14,.,TRBV5-1,CASSLDGRATEAFF,TGCGCCAGCAGCTTGGACGGCAGGGCCACTGAAGCTTTCTTT
TRBJ1-2,.,15,TRBD1,TRBV12-3/TRBV12-4,CASTPGGGPTYGYTF,TGTGCCAGCACCCCAGGGGGGGGCCCGACCTATGGCTACACCTTC
TRBJ2-2,few,16,.,TRBV7-6,CASSLRSSGGAGELFF,TGTGCCAGCAGCTTACGGTCGTCAGGGGGGGCCGGGGAGCTGTTTTTT
TRBJ1-1,.,12,.,TRBV12-3/TRBV12-4,CASRARWTEAFF,TGTGCCAGCAGGGCCAGGTGGACTGAAGCTTTCTTT
TRBJ2-1,few,15,.,TRBV7-3,CASSLVGLSYNEQFF,TGTGCCAGCAGCTTAGTTGGACTCTCCTACAATGAGCAGTTCTTC
TRBJ2-7,few,14,TRBD1,TRBV5-1,CASSQRTGSYEQYF,TGCGCCAGCAGCCAGAGGACAGGGTCCTACGAGCAGTACTTC
TRBJ2-1,few,13,TRBD1,TRBV27,CASNTGTGNEQFF,TGTGCCAGCAACACCGGGACAGGAAATGAGCAGTTCTTC
TRBJ2-1,few,13,.,TRBV20-1,CSASRQVANEQFF,TGCAGTGCTAGTCGGCAGGTAGCCAATGAGCAGTTCTTC
TRBJ2-7,.,15,TRBD2,TRBV28,CASSSSGLAGNEQYF,TGTGCCAGCAGTTCCTCGGGACTAGCGGGGAACGAGCAGTACTTC
TRBJ2-6,many,18,TRBD2,TRBV5-1,CASSLGLAGLSGANVLTF,TGCGCCAGCAGCTTGGGCCTAGCGGGTCTCTCTGGGGCCAACGTCCTGACTTTC
TRBJ2-7,.,16,TRBD1,TRBV5-1,CASSLTRGQGTYEQYF,TGCGCCAGCAGCTTGACTCGTGGACAGGGGACCTACGAGCAGTACTTC
TRBJ1-2,.,14,.,TRBV7-9,CASSLAQGHYGYTF,TGTGCCAGCAGCTTGGCGCAGGGCCACTATGGCTACACCTTC
TRBJ2-7,many,15,TRBD1,TRBV5-1,CASSLRQGPFYEQYF,TGCGCCAGCAGCTTGCGACAGGGCCCCTTCTACGAGCAGTACTTC
TRBJ2-7,many,15,.,TRBV28,CASSSTRISPYEQYF,TGTGCCAGCAGTTCAACGAGGATCTCCCCCTACGAGCAGTACTTC
TRBJ2-7,.,20,TRBD1,TRBV12-3/TRBV12-4,CASSATDRGLYRDGLYEQYF,TGTGCCAGCAGTGCCACTGACAGGGGGCTTTACCGGGACGGACTCTACGAGCAGTACTTC
TRBJ2-7,few,13,.,TRBV20-1,CSASRALSYEQYF,TGCAGTGCCAGTCGGGCGCTCTCCTACGAGCAGTACTTC
TRBJ2-1,.,17,.,TRBV4-1,CASSQDRERNLYNEQFF,TGCGCCAGCAGCCAAGATCGGGAGCGGAACCTATACAATGAGCAGTTCTTC
TRBJ2-7,few,11,.,TRBV12-3/TRBV12-4,CASSPGHEQYF,TGTGCCAGCAGCCCGGGGCACGAGCAGTACTTC
TRBJ2-1,.,23,.,TRBV21-1,CASPGRDRGSLPPTSGIGYEQFF,TGTGCCAGCCCCGGGCGGGACAGGGGCTCCCTCCCCCCCACTAGCGGGATAGGCTATGAGCAGTTCTTC
TRBJ2-7,.,18,.,TRBV4-1,CASSQVGVSGRWSYEQYF,TGCGCCAGCAGCCAAGTCGGGGTCAGTGGGAGATGGTCATACGAGCAGTACTTC
TRBJ2-1,many,12,.,TRBV24-1,CATSDRYNEQFF,TGTGCCACCAGTGACCGTTACAATGAGCAGTTCTTC
TRBJ1-5,few,14,.,TRBV9,CASSVAGQGQPQHF,TGTGCCAGCAGCGTAGCAGGGCAGGGTCAGCCCCAGCATTTT
TRBJ2-1,few,15,.,TRBV6-5,CASSYSWPTDNEQFF,TGTGCCAGCAGTTACTCGTGGCCGACGGACAATGAGCAGTTCTTC